Sequencing of this TCR beta chain was carried out in a study of shared T cell receptors in the human thymus (dated by TCRdb to the early 2020s). A note on the overall study: The study examined how the human thymus generates shared, self-reactive T-cell receptor alpha chains.

Receptor libraries were prepared by the immunoSEQ multiplex PCR assay. TCRdb re-hosts the immuneACCESS table, in-frame sequences only. Its copies lack some clones; in the studies checked, an unresolved V gene accounts for under half of them, and the cause for the rest is not known. The sample contains under 850,000 clones, roughly 90% of them found a single time. About 0.01% of the sample goes to the ten largest clones. Trimmed from V: 5 bases; trimmed from J: 4 bases; junction bases lacking a gene match: 5. The CDR3 runs 14 residues from the cysteine to the phenylalanine. Just the 42-base CDR3 DNA is kept, in frame starting at base 1. The CDR1 and CDR2 encoded by the germline V gene are MDHEN and SYDVKM. A word on this clone: The clone's antigen remains unknown. No qualities accompany the bases; no much larger clone lies one base away.

These sequences were also reported in another study, on human thymus T cells. The second study, in turn, reports: Donors were immunologically healthy infants undergoing open corrective cardiac surgery for congenital heart defects in Finland. The thymus tissue came from surgical resects taken out during corrective cardiac surgery. Both the thymic and the peripheral blood repertoires appeared to show biased V and J gene segment usage. According to the related research, thymic TCR repertoires were highly overlapping among unrelated individuals. The study used roughly 8 infant thymus samples plus four related peripheral blood samples to characterize TCR alpha and beta repertoires. Donor ages ranged from roughly 6 to 250 days, and the cohort comprised five or six male and two female infants. Thymocytes were mechanically released from the tissue and were stored as pellets of roughly 9.5-30 million cells at -70 degrees C. A QIAsymphony instrument was used to extract genomic DNA from frozen cell pellets. Using the immunoSEQ multiplex PCR assay, the TCRB and TCRAD loci were amplified from a standardized quantity of quality-controlled genomic DNA. The amplicons covered the V(D)J region and were long enough to include the CDR3 and to identify the V and J genes. The amplicons were sequenced on an Illumina platform via the commercial immunoSEQ service. Corrections for primer bias and sequencing errors followed previously described methods, while TCRAD and TCRB definitions were based on the IMGT database. immunoSEQ Analyzer 3.0 and VDJTools were used for repertoire analysis, which covered basic statistics, V/J segment usage, diversity estimates, rarefaction and pairwise overlap. Diversity was estimated with Chao1, ChaoE, Efron-Thisted, Shannon and inverse Simpson indices, and also on datasets down-sampled to the smallest sample. For repertoire overlap, CDR3 nucleotide sequence, V gene and J gene had to match strictly, and clustering was done by Jaccard-based multidimensional scaling. On average, thymus samples gave roughly 740,000 unique TCRB clonotypes, whereas blood samples gave roughly 80,000.

Recombination joined TRBV28 with TRBJ2-3, and TRBD1 matches 8 of the central bases. This clonotype was sampled from a boy less than two years old with a congenital heart defect. Donor details come from another sample of the same person, matched by shared clones. The specimen was thymocytes. CDR3 region: CASSEQGAADTQYF. The DNA reads as follows: TGTGCCAGCAGTGAGCAGGGGGCGGCAGATACGCAGTATTTT.